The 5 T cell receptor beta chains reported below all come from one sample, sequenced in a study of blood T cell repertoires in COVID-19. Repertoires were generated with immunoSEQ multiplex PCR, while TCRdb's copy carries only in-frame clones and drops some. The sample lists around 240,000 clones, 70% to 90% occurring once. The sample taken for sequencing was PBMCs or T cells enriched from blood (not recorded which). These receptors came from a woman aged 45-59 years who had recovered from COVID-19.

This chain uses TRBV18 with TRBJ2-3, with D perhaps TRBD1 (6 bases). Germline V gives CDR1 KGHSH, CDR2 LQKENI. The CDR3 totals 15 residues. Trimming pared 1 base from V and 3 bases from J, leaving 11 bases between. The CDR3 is CASSPRQGQTDTQYF. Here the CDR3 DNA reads TGTGCCAGCTCACCACGGCAGGGGCAAACAGATACGCAGTATTTT.

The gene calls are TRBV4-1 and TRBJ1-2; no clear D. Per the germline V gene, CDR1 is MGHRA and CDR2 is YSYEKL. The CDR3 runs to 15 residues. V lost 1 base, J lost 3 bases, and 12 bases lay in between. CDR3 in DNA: TGCGCCAGCAGCCAAGTTGTGGCCGCCGACTATGGCTACACCTTC. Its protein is CASSQVVAADYGYTF.

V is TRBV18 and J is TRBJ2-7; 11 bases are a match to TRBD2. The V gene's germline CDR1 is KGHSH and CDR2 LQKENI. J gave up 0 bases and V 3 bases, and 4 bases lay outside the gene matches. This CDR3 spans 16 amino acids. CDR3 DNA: TGTGCCAGCTCACCGGGACTAGCGGTCGTCTCCTACGAGCAGTACTTC. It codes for CASSPGLAVVSYEQYF.

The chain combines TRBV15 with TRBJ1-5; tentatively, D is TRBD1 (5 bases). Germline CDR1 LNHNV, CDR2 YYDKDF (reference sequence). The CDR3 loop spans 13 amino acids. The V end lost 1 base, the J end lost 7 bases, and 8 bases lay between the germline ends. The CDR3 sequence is CATSRVSGQPQHF. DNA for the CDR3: TGTGCCACCAGCAGAGTTTCAGGGCAGCCCCAGCATTTT. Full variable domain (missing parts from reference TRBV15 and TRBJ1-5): DAMVIQNPRYQVTQFGKPVTLSCSQTLNHNVMYWYQQKSSQAPKLLFHYYDKDFNNEADTPDNFQSRRPNTSFCFLDIRSPGLGDTAMYLCATSRVSGQPQHFGDGTRLSIL.

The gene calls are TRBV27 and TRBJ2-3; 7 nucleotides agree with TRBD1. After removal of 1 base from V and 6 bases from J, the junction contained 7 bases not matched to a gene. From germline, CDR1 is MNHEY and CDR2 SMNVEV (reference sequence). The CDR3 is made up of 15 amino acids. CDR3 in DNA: TGTGCCAGCAGTTTATACGGACAGGCTGGGGATACGCAGTATTTT. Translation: CASSLYGQAGDTQYF.